This T cell receptor (beta chain) comes out of a study of T cell responses to AZD1222 COVID-19 vaccine. Findings and caveats of the study: A reported finding is that nearly half of spike-specific TCRs target unmutated variant regions. Among the donors, most were white British and more were female, and clonal diversity was possibly underestimated. Repertoire sampling happened only post peak T cell response. Spike was spanned by vaccine-associated CD4 TCRs, with dominance at 160-218 and 743-854.

Comment on this clone: The antigen is undetermined.

Germline V gene lookup returns CDR1 LNHDA and CDR2 SQIVND (reference sequence). With 7 bases removed from V and 0 bases from J, the gap between germline ends came to 16 bases. This CDR3 spans 16 amino acids. TCRdb keeps only in-frame clones here, not all; method: immunoSEQ multiplex PCR. The repertoire consists of about 120,000 clones, with around 92% occurring once and the leading ten covering about 7.5%. The sequence was obtained from an adult who received the AZD1222 COVID-19 vaccine. The source material was peripheral blood, sampled 28 days after the second AZD1222 dose. The chain has TRBV19 and TRBJ1-5, with D tentatively TRBD1 (5 bases). The CDR3 DNA is TGTGCCAGTACTAAGTCGGGGGGTTATAGCAATCAGCCCCAGCATTTT. Protein: CASTKSGGYSNQPQHF.